The subject of this entry is one T cell receptor (beta chain). The antigen is undetermined. These data are taken from a study of CD8 T cells in ankylosing spondylitis. General study results and limits: Earlier work had already found some motif variants in reactive arthritis synovial fluid and blood. Seven to nine highly homologous variants made up a TCR beta motif, and this motif appeared characteristic of ankylosing spondylitis blood.

Quantitative 5'-RACE with molecular barcodes produced the TCR beta libraries. MiXCR was run by TCRdb on the 5' RACE reads, yielding one entry per CDR3 protein. Of 250,000 or so distinct CDR3 sequences in the sample, more than 20% were seen once. The source of this sequence is a male donor with ankylosing spondylitis or in good health (not recorded which). What was sequenced was blood, either unsorted or a sorted T cell fraction (not recorded which).

As DNA, the CDR3 is TGCAGTGCGCACAGGGCAGGGGTCGATAATTCACCCCTCCACTTT. Translation: CSAHRAGVDNSPLHF. V gene TRBV20-1 combines with J gene TRBJ1-6; a weak D match, TRBD1 (6 bases). V was clipped by 6 bases and J by 5 bases, with 17 bases between them. Looked up from germline, CDR1 is DFQATT and CDR2 is SNEGSKA (reference sequence). This CDR3 is 15 amino acids long.